A selection of T cell receptor beta chains follows, all from one sample in a study of blood T cell repertoires in COVID-19. Sequencing used immunoSEQ multiplex PCR; TCRdb keeps in-frame clones, though not all of them. This sample has around 170,000 clones; roughly 80% occur once, and the top ten carry approximately 12%. Sequenced input: PBMCs or T cells enriched from blood (not recorded which). The receptor source for this set is a man aged 50 to 59 who had recovered from COVID-19. The CDR3 runs from the conserved cysteine through the conserved F or W. D genes are given only for firm matches. Clone size is given for some rows only: seen once, a few or many times, or a class if the clone is expanded.

j_call,d_call,clone_size,v_call,cdr3_nt,cdr3_aa
TRBJ2-1,-,-,TRBV12-3/TRBV12-4,TGTGCCAGCAGTTTAAATCAGAATCTCGAGCAGTTCTTC,CASSLNQNLEQFF
TRBJ1-1,-,-,TRBV4-1,TGCGCCAGCAGCCAAGCCCTTCGACTCTCGAACACTGAAGCTTTCTTT,CASSQALRLSNTEAFF
TRBJ2-5,TRBD1,-,TRBV6-5,TGTGCCAGCAGACGACAGGGAACCCCCCAAGAGACCCAGTACTTC,CASRRQGTPQETQYF
TRBJ2-5,TRBD1,-,TRBV5-4,TGTGCCAGCAGCTTACCCGGGACAGGGGGGGAGACCCAGTACTTC,CASSLPGTGGETQYF
TRBJ1-3,-,-,TRBV18,TGTGCCAGCTCACCCGCCGGGAGGTCTGGAAACACCATATATTTT,CASSPAGRSGNTIYF
TRBJ2-1,TRBD2,-,TRBV3-1/TRBV3-2,TGTGCCAGCAGCCAGACGGGGGGGCCCTTGGATGAGCAGTTCTTC,CASSQTGGPLDEQFF
TRBJ1-1,TRBD1,-,TRBV5-1,TGCGCCAGCAGCGTGGGGACAGGGGGCCTCGGCACTGAAGCTTTCTTT,CASSVGTGGLGTEAFF
TRBJ1-1,-,-,TRBV24-1,TGTGCCACCATAAGGCAGGGAGGGGAGAACACTGAAGCTTTCTTT,CATIRQGGENTEAFF
TRBJ2-2,-,-,TRBV27,TGTGCCAGCAGTTTACCAGGGGCCGGGGAGCTGTTTTTT,CASSLPGAGELFF
TRBJ2-7,TRBD2,-,TRBV7-9,TGTGCCAGCAGCCCCGGGAGGGGGGAGAACGAGCAGTACTTC,CASSPGRGENEQYF
TRBJ2-1,TRBD1,-,TRBV5-1,TGCGCCAGCAGCTTGGAGGGACAGCTGTCCTACAATGAGCAGTTCTTC,CASSLEGQLSYNEQFF
TRBJ2-2,-,once,TRBV3-1/TRBV3-2,TGTGCCAGCAGCCAGAGAACCGGGGAGCTGTTTTTT,CASSQRTGELFF
TRBJ2-5,TRBD2,-,TRBV6-5,TGTGCCAGCAGTCTAGCGGGGGGGGCCCAAGAGACCCAGTACTTC,CASSLAGGAQETQYF
TRBJ2-5,-,-,TRBV7-9,TGTGCCAGCAGCTTAAGTCAGGGGCGAGAGACCCAGTACTTC,CASSLSQGRETQYF
TRBJ1-2,-,-,TRBV4-2,TGTGCCAGCAGCCAAGATAGAGGCGGCTACACCTTC,CASSQDRGGYTF
TRBJ2-2,-,-,TRBV5-1,TGCGCCAGCAGCTCTTGGACGGAGGGCACCGGGGAGCTGTTTTTT,CASSSWTEGTGELFF
TRBJ2-2,-,-,TRBV7-3,TGTGCCAGCAGCTTAATGGGGGCCGGCACCGGGGAGCTGTTTTTT,CASSLMGAGTGELFF
TRBJ1-2,-,-,TRBV28,TGTGCCAGCATTACACCTAGGCGGTCCTATGGCTACACCTTC,CASITPRRSYGYTF
TRBJ2-2,TRBD2,once,TRBV19,TGTGCCACCACGCCCTCGGGACTAGCGGGGACCGGGGAGCTGTTTTTT,CATTPSGLAGTGELFF
TRBJ2-3,-,-,TRBV12-5,TGTGCTAGTGCTCTAGATACGCAGTATTTT,CASALDTQYF
TRBJ1-6,-,-,TRBV18,TGTGCCAGCTCTCCTAGCGGGGGAGACTCCTATAATTCACCCCTCCACTTT,CASSPSGGDSYNSPLHF
TRBJ2-1,TRBD2,-,TRBV5-1,TGCGCCAGCAGCTTGGTCCAGCGGGGGGACTACAATGAGCAGTTCTTC,CASSLVQRGDYNEQFF
TRBJ2-2,TRBD1,-,TRBV5-1,TGCGCCAGCAGCGCATCCGGGACAGTCAACACCGGGGAGCTGTTTTTT,CASSASGTVNTGELFF
TRBJ2-7,TRBD1,-,TRBV10-2,TGCGCCAGCAGCCTCCGACAGGGGACCTCCTACGAGCAGTACTTC,CASSLRQGTSYEQYF
TRBJ1-2,TRBD1,-,TRBV3-1/TRBV3-2,TGTGCCAGCAGCCAGACAGGGCTGAACTATGGCTACACCTTC,CASSQTGLNYGYTF
TRBJ1-1,TRBD1,once,TRBV20-1,TGCAGTGCCGGGGACAGGCTGAAAGCTTTCTTT,CSAGDRLKAFF
TRBJ2-3,TRBD2,few,TRBV9,TGTGCCAGCAGCGCCGGCGGAGCGGGGGCCTACACAGATACGCAGTATTTT,CASSAGGAGAYTDTQYF
TRBJ2-3,-,-,TRBV7-2,TGTGCCAGCAGCTTTAAGGCGGGGGCTAGCACAGATACGCAGTATTTT,CASSFKAGASTDTQYF
TRBJ2-5,-,-,TRBV4-2,TGTGCCAGCAGCCAGGAAGCTAGGGAGACCCAGTACTTC,CASSQEARETQYF
TRBJ2-4,-,-,TRBV20-1,TGCAGTGCTAGTAGCAGGGTCAAAAACATTCAGTACTTC,CSASSRVKNIQYF
TRBJ1-2,-,-,TRBV3-1/TRBV3-2,TGTGCCAGCAGCCGAGACGTGGCGGGCTATGGCTACACCTTC,CASSRDVAGYGYTF
TRBJ2-2,TRBD2,few,TRBV6-5,TGTGCCAGCAGTTCCGGACTGGCGGGGGGGGGCGGGGAGCTGTTTTTT,CASSSGLAGGGGELFF
TRBJ1-2,-,once,TRBV6-5,TGTGCCAGCAGTAGGGGGTCCGCGTCCTCGGGCTACACCTTC,CASSRGSASSGYTF
TRBJ1-2,TRBD1,-,TRBV6-5,TGTGCCAGCAGTCCAGGGGGAGCTAACTATGGCTACACCTTC,CASSPGGANYGYTF
TRBJ2-7,-,-,TRBV11-3,TGTGCCAGCAGTCAGGGGCTAGGTTACGAGCAGTACTTC,CASSQGLGYEQYF
TRBJ2-5,-,-,TRBV21-1,TGTGCCAGCAGCAAAGCTGAGACAGGGGCGAACCAAGAGACCCAGTACTTC,CASSKAETGANQETQYF
TRBJ1-1,-,-,TRBV19,TGTGCCAGTACCACGGGACTTACGAACACTGAAGCTTTCTTT,CASTTGLTNTEAFF
TRBJ1-2,-,-,TRBV21-1,TGTGCCAGCAGCCTCAGGCGTGGCTACACCTTC,CASSLRRGYTF
TRBJ2-1,TRBD2,-,TRBV19,TGTGCCAGTAGTTCTCGAGCGGGGGGGCGGAATGAGCAGTTCTTC,CASSSRAGGRNEQFF
TRBJ1-1,-,-,TRBV7-8,TGTGCCAGCAGCTGGGACGGGAGGCACACTGAAGCTTTCTTT,CASSWDGRHTEAFF
TRBJ2-7,-,-,TRBV10-3,TGTGCCATCAGTCGGACAGATCCTACGGACGAGCAGTACTTC,CAISRTDPTDEQYF
TRBJ1-2,-,once,TRBV6-5,TGTGCCAGCAGCGGGGGAGATAACCTCTATGGCTACACCTTC,CASSGGDNLYGYTF
TRBJ2-7,-,-,TRBV21-1,TGTGCCAGCAGCAAAGGGGCAGCAGGGAAGGGCTACGAGCAGTACTTC,CASSKGAAGKGYEQYF
TRBJ1-6,TRBD1,-,TRBV10-2,TGCGCCAGCAGCCCCCGGGACAGGGGTTTTAATTCACCCCTCCACTTT,CASSPRDRGFNSPLHF
TRBJ2-2,-,-,TRBV30,TGTGCCTGGAGTAAAAGGGGGGGGAACACCGGGGAGCTGTTTTTT,CAWSKRGGNTGELFF
TRBJ2-7,-,-,TRBV4-2,TGTGCCAGCAGCCAAGCCGAGGCGGGTCCCTACGAGCAGTACTTC,CASSQAEAGPYEQYF
TRBJ2-6,-,-,TRBV20-1,TGCAGTGCTAGTCCCGGTTCCGGGGCCAACGTCCTGACTTTC,CSASPGSGANVLTF
TRBJ1-1,TRBD1,-,TRBV4-1,TGCGCCAGCAGCCGCCAACCGGGACAGGGGCCTGTAGGGGAAGCTTTCTTT,CASSRQPGQGPVGEAFF
TRBJ1-5,-,-,TRBV6-5,TGTGCCAGCAGTCGAGCGGGACTCCTAAATCAGCCCCAGCATTTT,CASSRAGLLNQPQHF
TRBJ2-1,TRBD1,-,TRBV9,TGTGCCAGCAGCACTTCCCGGGACAGGGCCTTGAATGAGCAGTTCTTC,CASSTSRDRALNEQFF
TRBJ1-2,-,-,TRBV3-1/TRBV3-2,TGTGCCAGCAGCGGACAAAAGGGCAAGGGCTACACCTTC,CASSGQKGKGYTF
TRBJ1-5,-,-,TRBV28,TGTGCCAGCAAAGTAGATAGCAATCAGCCCCAGCATTTT,CASKVDSNQPQHF
TRBJ1-5,-,-,TRBV28,TGTGCCAGCAGTTTGTTGGGGGGAGATTATAGCAATCAGCCCCAGCATTTT,CASSLLGGDYSNQPQHF
TRBJ1-5,TRBD1,once,TRBV6-2/TRBV6-3,TGTGCCAGCAGCCAAGGTCCCGGACAGGGGGAACAGCCCCAGCATTTT,CASSQGPGQGEQPQHF
TRBJ2-7,TRBD1,-,TRBV3-1/TRBV3-2,TGTGCCAGCAGCCAAGGGGGATGGGGACAGGCCCCCCACGAGCAGTACTTC,CASSQGGWGQAPHEQYF